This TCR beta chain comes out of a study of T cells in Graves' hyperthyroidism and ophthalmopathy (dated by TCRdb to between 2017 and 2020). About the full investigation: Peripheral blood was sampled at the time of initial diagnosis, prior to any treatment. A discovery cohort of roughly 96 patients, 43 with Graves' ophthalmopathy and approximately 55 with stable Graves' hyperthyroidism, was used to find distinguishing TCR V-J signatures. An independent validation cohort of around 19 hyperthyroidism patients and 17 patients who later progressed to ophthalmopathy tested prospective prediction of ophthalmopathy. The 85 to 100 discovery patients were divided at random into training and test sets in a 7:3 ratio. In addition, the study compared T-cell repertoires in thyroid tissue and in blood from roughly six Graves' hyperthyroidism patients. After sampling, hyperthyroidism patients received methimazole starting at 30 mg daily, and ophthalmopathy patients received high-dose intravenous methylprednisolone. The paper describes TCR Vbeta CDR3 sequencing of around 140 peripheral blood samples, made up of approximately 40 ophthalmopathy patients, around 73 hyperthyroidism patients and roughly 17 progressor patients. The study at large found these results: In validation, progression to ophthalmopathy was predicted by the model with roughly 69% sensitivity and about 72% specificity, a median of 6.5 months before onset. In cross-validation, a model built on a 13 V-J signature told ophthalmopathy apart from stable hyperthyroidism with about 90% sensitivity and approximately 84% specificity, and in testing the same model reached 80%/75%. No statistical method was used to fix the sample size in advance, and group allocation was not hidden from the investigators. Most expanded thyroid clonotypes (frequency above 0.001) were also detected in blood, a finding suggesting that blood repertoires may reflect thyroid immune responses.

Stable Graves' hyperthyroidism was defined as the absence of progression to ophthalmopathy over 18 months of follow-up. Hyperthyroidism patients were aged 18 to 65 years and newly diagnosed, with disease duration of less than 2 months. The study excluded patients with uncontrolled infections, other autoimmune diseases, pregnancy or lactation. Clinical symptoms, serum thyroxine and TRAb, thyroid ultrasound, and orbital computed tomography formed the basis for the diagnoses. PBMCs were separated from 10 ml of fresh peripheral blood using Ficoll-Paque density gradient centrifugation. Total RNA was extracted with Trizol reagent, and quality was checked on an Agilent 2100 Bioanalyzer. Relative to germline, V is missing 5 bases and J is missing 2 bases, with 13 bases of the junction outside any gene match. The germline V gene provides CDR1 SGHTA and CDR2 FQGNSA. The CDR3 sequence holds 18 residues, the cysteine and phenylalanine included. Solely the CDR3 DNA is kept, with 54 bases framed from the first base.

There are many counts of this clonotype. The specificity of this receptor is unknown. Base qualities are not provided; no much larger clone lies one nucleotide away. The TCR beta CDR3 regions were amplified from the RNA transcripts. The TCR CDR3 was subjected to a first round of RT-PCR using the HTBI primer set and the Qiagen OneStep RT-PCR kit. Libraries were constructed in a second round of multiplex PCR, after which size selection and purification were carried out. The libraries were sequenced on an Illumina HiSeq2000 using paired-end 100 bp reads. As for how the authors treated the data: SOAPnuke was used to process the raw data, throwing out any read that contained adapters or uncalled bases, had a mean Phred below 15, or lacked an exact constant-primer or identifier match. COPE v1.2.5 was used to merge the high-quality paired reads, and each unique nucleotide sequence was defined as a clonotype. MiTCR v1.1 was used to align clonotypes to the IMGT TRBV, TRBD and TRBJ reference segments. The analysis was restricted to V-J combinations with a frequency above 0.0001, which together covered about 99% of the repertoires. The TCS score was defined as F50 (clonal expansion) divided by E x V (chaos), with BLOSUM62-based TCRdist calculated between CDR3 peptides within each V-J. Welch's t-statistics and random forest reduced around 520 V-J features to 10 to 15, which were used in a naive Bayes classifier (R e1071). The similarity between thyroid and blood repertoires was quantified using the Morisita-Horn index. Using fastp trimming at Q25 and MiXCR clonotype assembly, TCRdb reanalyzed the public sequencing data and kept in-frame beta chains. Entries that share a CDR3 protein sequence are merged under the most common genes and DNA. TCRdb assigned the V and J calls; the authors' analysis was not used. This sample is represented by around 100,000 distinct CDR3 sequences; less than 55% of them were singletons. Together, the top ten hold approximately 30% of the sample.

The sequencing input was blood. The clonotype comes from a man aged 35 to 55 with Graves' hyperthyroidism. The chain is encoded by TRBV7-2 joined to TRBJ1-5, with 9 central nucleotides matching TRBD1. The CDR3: CASSLRDRASGGNQPQHF. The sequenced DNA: TGTGCCAGCAGCCTCCGGGACAGGGCTTCAGGGGGCAATCAGCCCCAGCATTTT. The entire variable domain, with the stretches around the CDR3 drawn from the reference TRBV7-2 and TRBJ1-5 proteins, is GAGVSQSPSNKVTEKGKDVELRCDPISGHTALYWYRQSLGQGLEFLIYFQGNSAPDKSGLPSDRFSAERTGGSVSTLTIQRTQQEDSAVYLCASSLRDRASGGNQPQHFGDGTRLSIL.